A selection of T cell receptor beta chains follows, all from one sample in a study of blood T cell repertoires in COVID-19. The data were produced by immunoSEQ multiplex PCR, yet TCRdb's version contains in-frame clones alone and is incomplete. The sample carries a few hundred thousand clones, 80% to 90% recorded once. Sequencing input: PBMCs or T cells enriched from blood (not recorded which). All receptors derive from a man aged 18-30 years who had recovered from COVID-19. CDR3s include the opening cysteine and the closing phenylalanine or tryptophan. Fields, in order: D gene, CDR3 length, V gene, clone size, J gene, CDR3 protein, CDR3 DNA. The D gene is left open where the match is weak. Not every row has a clone size; where given, it reads once, few, many or a size class.

d_gene: TRBD1
len: 14
v_gene: TRBV27
abundance: -
j_gene: TRBJ2-7
CDR3aa: CASRARGKWYEQYF
CDR3nt: TGTGCCAGCAGAGCCAGGGGGAAGTGGTACGAGCAGTACTTC

d_gene: TRBD1
len: 14
v_gene: TRBV27
abundance: -
j_gene: TRBJ2-2
CDR3aa: CASSTGAHTGELFF
CDR3nt: TGTGCCAGCAGTACAGGGGCGCACACCGGGGAGCTGTTTTTT

d_gene: -
len: 11
v_gene: TRBV6-5
abundance: -
j_gene: TRBJ1-2
CDR3aa: CAVVGFDGYTF
CDR3nt: TGTGCCGTTGTCGGGTTCGATGGCTACACCTTC

d_gene: TRBD1
len: 15
v_gene: TRBV19
abundance: -
j_gene: TRBJ2-2
CDR3aa: CASSTGTGVTGELFF
CDR3nt: TGTGCCAGTAGTACCGGGACAGGGGTCACCGGGGAGCTGTTTTTT

d_gene: -
len: 11
v_gene: TRBV14
abundance: few
j_gene: TRBJ2-7
CDR3aa: CASSRSYEQYF
CDR3nt: TGTGCCAGCAGCCGGAGCTACGAGCAGTACTTC

d_gene: -
len: 14
v_gene: TRBV11-2
abundance: -
j_gene: TRBJ2-1
CDR3aa: CASSLGIGGGEQFF
CDR3nt: TGTGCCAGCAGCTTAGGGATAGGTGGGGGGGAGCAGTTCTTC

d_gene: -
len: 13
v_gene: TRBV5-1
abundance: -
j_gene: TRBJ1-3
CDR3aa: CASSLEGIPTIYF
CDR3nt: TGCGCCAGCAGCTTGGAGGGGATTCCGACCATATATTTT

d_gene: -
len: 14
v_gene: TRBV7-9
abundance: -
j_gene: TRBJ2-7
CDR3aa: CASTLDISAYEQYF
CDR3nt: TGTGCCAGCACCTTAGATATATCAGCCTACGAGCAGTACTTC

d_gene: -
len: 16
v_gene: TRBV5-6
abundance: -
j_gene: TRBJ2-1
CDR3aa: CASSSRRVGLYNEQFF
CDR3nt: TGTGCCAGCAGCTCCCGACGGGTGGGGCTATACAATGAGCAGTTCTTC

d_gene: -
len: 12
v_gene: TRBV2
abundance: -
j_gene: TRBJ2-5
CDR3aa: CASRRDLETQYF
CDR3nt: TGTGCCAGCCGGAGGGACCTGGAGACCCAGTACTTC

d_gene: TRBD2
len: 15
v_gene: TRBV6-5
abundance: few
j_gene: TRBJ2-7
CDR3aa: CASSDPGLRADEQYF
CDR3nt: TGTGCCAGCAGCGACCCGGGACTACGGGCTGACGAGCAGTACTTC

d_gene: TRBD2
len: 15
v_gene: TRBV11-2
abundance: -
j_gene: TRBJ2-2
CDR3aa: CASSQTSVGSGELFF
CDR3nt: TGTGCCAGCAGCCAGACTAGCGTCGGGTCCGGGGAGCTGTTTTTT

d_gene: -
len: 12
v_gene: TRBV20-1
abundance: -
j_gene: TRBJ2-7
CDR3aa: CSASDSNYEQYF
CDR3nt: TGCAGTGCTAGTGACTCTAATTACGAGCAGTACTTC

d_gene: TRBD1
len: 16
v_gene: TRBV14
abundance: -
j_gene: TRBJ2-2
CDR3aa: CASSLRQGARTGELFF
CDR3nt: TGTGCCAGCAGCCTTCGACAGGGGGCGAGGACCGGGGAGCTGTTTTTT

d_gene: TRBD1
len: 13
v_gene: TRBV27
abundance: few
j_gene: TRBJ1-5
CDR3aa: CASSWTGYQPQHF
CDR3nt: TGTGCCAGCAGTTGGACAGGGTATCAGCCCCAGCATTTT

d_gene: TRBD2
len: 16
v_gene: TRBV7-3
abundance: -
j_gene: TRBJ2-1
CDR3aa: CASSLTGLGGYNEQFF
CDR3nt: TGTGCCAGCAGCTTAACGGGACTAGGAGGCTACAATGAGCAGTTCTTC

d_gene: -
len: 16
v_gene: TRBV13
abundance: -
j_gene: TRBJ1-2
CDR3aa: CASSLGANYGSYGYTF
CDR3nt: TGTGCCAGCAGCTTAGGTGCAAACTATGGCTCCTATGGCTACACCTTC

d_gene: -
len: 14
v_gene: TRBV28
abundance: few
j_gene: TRBJ2-7
CDR3aa: CASRGALGVYEQYF
CDR3nt: TGTGCCAGCAGAGGAGCTTTAGGGGTCTACGAGCAGTACTTC

d_gene: -
len: 15
v_gene: TRBV6-5
abundance: -
j_gene: TRBJ1-5
CDR3aa: CASSYSGTGNQPQHF
CDR3nt: TGTGCCAGCAGTTACTCAGGAACAGGTAATCAGCCCCAGCATTTT

d_gene: -
len: 13
v_gene: TRBV27
abundance: once
j_gene: TRBJ2-7
CDR3aa: CASSQRTTYEQYF
CDR3nt: TGTGCCAGCAGTCAACGGACTACCTACGAGCAGTACTTC

d_gene: TRBD1
len: 15
v_gene: TRBV19
abundance: -
j_gene: TRBJ2-5
CDR3aa: CARDQADRYQETQYF
CDR3nt: TGTGCCAGGGACCAAGCGGACAGGTACCAAGAGACCCAGTACTTC

d_gene: -
len: 15
v_gene: TRBV15
abundance: -
j_gene: TRBJ1-5
CDR3aa: CATSKGFGGNQPQHF
CDR3nt: TGTGCCACCAGCAAGGGGTTTGGTGGCAATCAGCCCCAGCATTTT

d_gene: TRBD1
len: 16
v_gene: TRBV4-1
abundance: -
j_gene: TRBJ1-2
CDR3aa: CASSSSNLDRGYGYTF
CDR3nt: TGCGCCAGCAGCTCTTCGAACTTGGACAGGGGGTATGGCTACACCTTC

d_gene: TRBD1
len: 16
v_gene: TRBV6-5
abundance: -
j_gene: TRBJ1-1
CDR3aa: CASSYVGGQGATEAFF
CDR3nt: TGTGCCAGCAGTTACGTTGGTGGACAGGGGGCCACTGAAGCTTTCTTT

d_gene: -
len: 16
v_gene: TRBV6-6
abundance: once
j_gene: TRBJ1-6
CDR3aa: CASSYSKIRANSPLHF
CDR3nt: TGTGCCAGCAGTTACTCTAAGATAAGAGCGAATTCACCCCTCCACTTT

d_gene: -
len: 15
v_gene: TRBV28
abundance: -
j_gene: TRBJ1-2
CDR3aa: CASSSASGGAGGYTF
CDR3nt: TGTGCCAGCAGTTCCGCCTCGGGGGGCGCGGGTGGCTACACCTTC

d_gene: -
len: 15
v_gene: TRBV7-7
abundance: few
j_gene: TRBJ2-5
CDR3aa: CASSPSGGRGKTQYF
CDR3nt: TGTGCCAGCAGCCCGTCAGGGGGGCGCGGGAAGACCCAGTACTTC

d_gene: -
len: 14
v_gene: TRBV28
abundance: -
j_gene: TRBJ2-7
CDR3aa: CASTPGGNWYEQYF
CDR3nt: TGTGCCAGCACCCCTGGGGGGAATTGGTACGAGCAGTACTTC

d_gene: TRBD1
len: 14
v_gene: TRBV2
abundance: -
j_gene: TRBJ1-3
CDR3aa: CASKAGTGVNTIYF
CDR3nt: TGTGCCAGCAAAGCCGGGACAGGGGTGAACACCATATATTTT

d_gene: -
len: 18
v_gene: TRBV4-3
abundance: -
j_gene: TRBJ2-7
CDR3aa: CASSPKSFPISPTYEQYF
CDR3nt: TGCGCCAGCAGCCCAAAAAGCTTCCCCATAAGCCCCACCTACGAGCAGTACTTC

d_gene: TRBD1
len: 15
v_gene: TRBV28
abundance: once
j_gene: TRBJ2-7
CDR3aa: CASLTGQGYSYEQYF
CDR3nt: TGTGCCAGCCTAACCGGACAGGGGTATTCCTACGAGCAGTACTTC

d_gene: -
len: 16
v_gene: TRBV5-5
abundance: once
j_gene: TRBJ1-2
CDR3aa: CASSLAVQGMVNGYTF
CDR3nt: TGTGCCAGCAGCTTGGCAGTTCAGGGGATGGTAAATGGCTACACCTTC

d_gene: -
len: 16
v_gene: TRBV21-1
abundance: -
j_gene: TRBJ2-1
CDR3aa: CASTGTSGGPADEQFF
CDR3nt: TGTGCCAGCACCGGGACTAGCGGGGGGCCGGCCGATGAGCAGTTCTTC

d_gene: -
len: 16
v_gene: TRBV7-3
abundance: -
j_gene: TRBJ1-4
CDR3aa: CASSLGGPLNGEKLFF
CDR3nt: TGTGCCAGCAGTCTAGGGGGACCGTTAAACGGCGAAAAACTGTTTTTT

d_gene: TRBD1
len: 17
v_gene: TRBV4-1
abundance: -
j_gene: TRBJ1-6
CDR3aa: CASSQEARQGNNSPLHF
CDR3nt: TGCGCCAGCAGCCAAGAGGCGAGACAGGGTAATAATTCACCCCTCCACTTT

d_gene: TRBD1
len: 22
v_gene: TRBV19
abundance: -
j_gene: TRBJ2-6
CDR3aa: CASSMGPLAWVQGRSGANVLTF
CDR3nt: TGTGCCAGTAGTATGGGTCCGTTAGCGTGGGTACAGGGGCGCTCTGGGGCCAACGTCCTGACTTTC

d_gene: -
len: 15
v_gene: TRBV4-1
abundance: -
j_gene: TRBJ2-3
CDR3aa: CASSQGTEATDTQYF
CDR3nt: TGCGCCAGCAGCCAAGGGACAGAAGCCACAGATACGCAGTATTTT

d_gene: -
len: 16
v_gene: TRBV7-9
abundance: -
j_gene: TRBJ1-4
CDR3aa: CASSLGWETTNEKLFF
CDR3nt: TGTGCCAGCAGCTTAGGGTGGGAGACAACTAATGAAAAACTGTTTTTT

d_gene: -
len: 14
v_gene: TRBV27
abundance: once
j_gene: TRBJ2-1
CDR3aa: CASSFVGVYNEQFF
CDR3nt: TGTGCCAGCAGTTTTGTGGGAGTCTACAATGAGCAGTTCTTC

d_gene: -
len: 15
v_gene: TRBV18
abundance: -
j_gene: TRBJ2-1
CDR3aa: CATTGGPSSYNEQFF
CDR3nt: TGTGCCACGACCGGGGGGCCCTCCTCCTACAATGAGCAGTTCTTC

d_gene: TRBD1
len: 13
v_gene: TRBV27
abundance: -
j_gene: TRBJ2-1
CDR3aa: CASSPQQTGKQFF
CDR3nt: TGTGCCAGCAGTCCCCAACAGACAGGGAAGCAGTTCTTC

d_gene: -
len: 15
v_gene: TRBV29-1
abundance: -
j_gene: TRBJ2-3
CDR3aa: CSVAPGTSSTDTQYF
CDR3nt: TGCAGCGTTGCCCCCGGGACTTCTAGCACAGATACGCAGTATTTT

d_gene: TRBD2
len: 15
v_gene: TRBV18
abundance: -
j_gene: TRBJ2-7
CDR3aa: CASSPTAGGPHEQYF
CDR3nt: TGTGCCAGCTCACCAACAGCGGGGGGGCCTCACGAGCAGTACTTC

d_gene: TRBD2
len: 17
v_gene: TRBV10-3
abundance: -
j_gene: TRBJ2-3
CDR3aa: CAISDASSGRGTDTQYF
CDR3nt: TGTGCCATCAGTGACGCGTCTAGCGGGCGAGGCACAGATACGCAGTATTTT

d_gene: TRBD2
len: 15
v_gene: TRBV2
abundance: -
j_gene: TRBJ2-7
CDR3aa: CASSEEGLAVYEQYF
CDR3nt: TGTGCCAGCAGTGAAGAGGGACTAGCGGTTTACGAGCAGTACTTC

d_gene: TRBD1
len: 15
v_gene: TRBV5-8
abundance: -
j_gene: TRBJ1-5
CDR3aa: CASSLFTGAGQPQHF
CDR3nt: TGTGCCAGCAGCTTGTTCACAGGGGCCGGTCAGCCCCAGCATTTT

d_gene: -
len: 12
v_gene: TRBV10-3
abundance: -
j_gene: TRBJ2-1
CDR3aa: CAISGQRVEQFF
CDR3nt: TGTGCCATCAGTGGCCAGCGGGTGGAGCAGTTCTTC

d_gene: -
len: 12
v_gene: TRBV6-4
abundance: -
j_gene: TRBJ1-2
CDR3aa: CASSDPRDGYTF
CDR3nt: TGTGCCAGCAGTGACCCGAGGGATGGCTACACCTTC

d_gene: TRBD2
len: 13
v_gene: TRBV29-1
abundance: -
j_gene: TRBJ2-3
CDR3aa: CSVEGGSTDTQYF
CDR3nt: TGCAGCGTTGAGGGAGGGAGCACAGATACGCAGTATTTT

d_gene: -
len: 14
v_gene: TRBV3-1/TRBV3-2
abundance: -
j_gene: TRBJ2-3
CDR3aa: CASSHSSSTDTQYF
CDR3nt: TGTGCCAGCAGCCATAGTTCAAGCACAGATACGCAGTATTTT